Listed below are T cell receptor beta chains from one sample, sequenced in a study of blood T cell repertoires in COVID-19. TCRdb's table, derived via immunoSEQ multiplex PCR, lists solely in-frame clones and lacks some. The sample shows around 230,000 clones, approximately 83% of them seen only once. Sequences were obtained from PBMCs or T cells enriched from blood (not recorded which). Receptor source: a woman in her thirties or forties with acute COVID-19. Both conserved end residues are part of each CDR3. D genes are given only for firm matches. Some rows have no size entry. The others give once, few or many, or a class for an expanded clone.

V gene: TRBV7-9
D gene: TRBD2
clone size: -
J gene: TRBJ2-1
CDR3 DNA: TGTGCCAGCACTCCCAAGTCGGGAGGGGGTAATGAGCAGTTCTTC
CDR3 protein: CASTPKSGGGNEQFF

V gene: TRBV12-3/TRBV12-4
D gene: TRBD1
clone size: -
J gene: TRBJ2-7
CDR3 DNA: TGTGCCAGCAGCGGCAGGGGGTACTACGAGCAGTACTTC
CDR3 protein: CASSGRGYYEQYF

V gene: TRBV28
D gene: TRBD1
clone size: -
J gene: TRBJ1-5
CDR3 DNA: TGTGCCAGCACGACAGGGGGACAGCCCCAGCATTTT
CDR3 protein: CASTTGGQPQHF

V gene: TRBV5-4
D gene: -
clone size: -
J gene: TRBJ2-5
CDR3 DNA: TGTGCCAGCAGCCTAGAGAGCGGCCAAGAGACCCAGTACTTC
CDR3 protein: CASSLESGQETQYF

V gene: TRBV25-1
D gene: -
clone size: few
J gene: TRBJ2-2
CDR3 DNA: TGTGCCAGCAGAGAAGGTACATTGAACACCGGGGAGCTGTTTTTT
CDR3 protein: CASREGTLNTGELFF

V gene: TRBV7-2
D gene: TRBD2
clone size: -
J gene: TRBJ2-1
CDR3 DNA: TGTGCCAGCAGCTTGACTAGCGGGAGAGGAAATGAGCAGTTCTTC
CDR3 protein: CASSLTSGRGNEQFF

V gene: TRBV27
D gene: TRBD2
clone size: -
J gene: TRBJ2-7
CDR3 DNA: TGTGCCAGCAGTTTACGTATAGGACTAGTTAGTAACGAGCAGTACTTC
CDR3 protein: CASSLRIGLVSNEQYF

V gene: TRBV3-1/TRBV3-2
D gene: TRBD1
clone size: -
J gene: TRBJ1-2
CDR3 DNA: TGTGCCAGCAGCCAAGCTCCGAAAACACAGGGGGCTAAGGGCTACACCTTC
CDR3 protein: CASSQAPKTQGAKGYTF

V gene: TRBV27
D gene: -
clone size: -
J gene: TRBJ1-1
CDR3 DNA: TGTGCCAGCAGTTTACGGGAGGACACTGAAGCTTTCTTT
CDR3 protein: CASSLREDTEAFF

V gene: TRBV5-1
D gene: TRBD1
clone size: -
J gene: TRBJ2-6
CDR3 DNA: TGCGCCAGCAGCCGGACAGGGCCTGGGGCCAACGTCCTGACTTTC
CDR3 protein: CASSRTGPGANVLTF

V gene: TRBV5-1
D gene: TRBD1
clone size: -
J gene: TRBJ2-7
CDR3 DNA: TGCGCCAGCAGCTTGTTTGGACAGGCCTCTTACGAGCAGTACTTC
CDR3 protein: CASSLFGQASYEQYF

V gene: TRBV7-9
D gene: TRBD1
clone size: -
J gene: TRBJ2-2
CDR3 DNA: TGTGCCAGCCCTCCCAGGGGGCGAGACACCGGGGAGCTGTTTTTT
CDR3 protein: CASPPRGRDTGELFF

V gene: TRBV7-8
D gene: -
clone size: -
J gene: TRBJ2-1
CDR3 DNA: TGTGCCAGCAGCGTCGGAGGGTCGGATGAGCAGTTCTTC
CDR3 protein: CASSVGGSDEQFF

V gene: TRBV3-1/TRBV3-2
D gene: TRBD2
clone size: -
J gene: TRBJ2-7
CDR3 DNA: TGTGCCAGCAGCCAGGGACTAGCGGGAGGTTCCTACGAGCAGTACTTC
CDR3 protein: CASSQGLAGGSYEQYF

V gene: TRBV6-2/TRBV6-3
D gene: TRBD2
clone size: -
J gene: TRBJ2-7
CDR3 DNA: TGTGCCAGCAGTTACTCGTTAGCGGGCTCCTCCTACGAGCAGTACTTC
CDR3 protein: CASSYSLAGSSYEQYF

V gene: TRBV6-1
D gene: -
clone size: -
J gene: TRBJ2-3
CDR3 DNA: TGTGCCAGCAGTGAATCGAGGCACCCGAAGCAGTATTTT
CDR3 protein: CASSESRHPKQYF

V gene: TRBV5-1
D gene: -
clone size: -
J gene: TRBJ1-3
CDR3 DNA: TGCGCCAGCAGCTTGGACAGGGCTGGAAACACCATATATTTT
CDR3 protein: CASSLDRAGNTIYF

V gene: TRBV2
D gene: -
clone size: -
J gene: TRBJ1-2
CDR3 DNA: TGTGCCAGCAAAAAAGACAGGAACTATGGCTACACCTTC
CDR3 protein: CASKKDRNYGYTF

V gene: TRBV3-1/TRBV3-2
D gene: -
clone size: -
J gene: TRBJ1-2
CDR3 DNA: TGTGCCAGCAGCCATGTCGGACAGACTAACTATGGCTACACCTTC
CDR3 protein: CASSHVGQTNYGYTF

V gene: TRBV9
D gene: -
clone size: -
J gene: TRBJ2-2
CDR3 DNA: TGTGCCAGCAGGCGGGAACCAACGAACACCGGGGAGCTGTTTTTT
CDR3 protein: CASRREPTNTGELFF

V gene: TRBV2
D gene: -
clone size: -
J gene: TRBJ1-2
CDR3 DNA: TGTGCCAGCAGTCCAGTCCGGGGGGCTAACTATGGCTACACCTTC
CDR3 protein: CASSPVRGANYGYTF

V gene: TRBV15
D gene: TRBD2
clone size: -
J gene: TRBJ2-5
CDR3 DNA: TGTGCCACCAGCAGAGATGAGAGGACTAGCGGAAACCAAGAGACCCAGTACTTC
CDR3 protein: CATSRDERTSGNQETQYF

V gene: TRBV5-6
D gene: -
clone size: -
J gene: TRBJ2-1
CDR3 DNA: TGTGCCAGCAGCTTGGGTTACAGGCAGGGGGGTTTCGATGAGCAGTTCTTC
CDR3 protein: CASSLGYRQGGFDEQFF

V gene: TRBV10-1
D gene: -
clone size: -
J gene: TRBJ2-1
CDR3 DNA: TGCGCCAGCAAGCGGCGCGGCCACAATGAGCAGTTCTTC
CDR3 protein: CASKRRGHNEQFF

V gene: TRBV5-1
D gene: TRBD1
clone size: -
J gene: TRBJ2-7
CDR3 DNA: TGCGCCAGCAGCTCTAGGGACAGGGTGGACTACGAGCAGTACTTC
CDR3 protein: CASSSRDRVDYEQYF

V gene: TRBV5-1
D gene: -
clone size: -
J gene: TRBJ2-7
CDR3 DNA: TGCGCCAGCAGCCGAGGACAACAAAGCTCCTACGAGCAGTACTTC
CDR3 protein: CASSRGQQSSYEQYF

V gene: TRBV2
D gene: TRBD1
clone size: -
J gene: TRBJ2-7
CDR3 DNA: TGTGCCAGCAGTCGACAGGGGGGCACCTACGAGCAGTACTTC
CDR3 protein: CASSRQGGTYEQYF

V gene: TRBV5-4
D gene: TRBD2
clone size: -
J gene: TRBJ2-1
CDR3 DNA: TGTGCCAGCAGCTTGGCTGCGGGAGTGGCCAATGAGCAGTTCTTC
CDR3 protein: CASSLAAGVANEQFF

V gene: TRBV9
D gene: -
clone size: -
J gene: TRBJ1-1
CDR3 DNA: TGTGCCAGCAGCGTGTCGACAGATAACACTGAAGCTTTCTTT
CDR3 protein: CASSVSTDNTEAFF

V gene: TRBV12-3/TRBV12-4
D gene: TRBD1
clone size: -
J gene: TRBJ1-2
CDR3 DNA: TGTGCCAGCGGGACAGCCTCTTCTGGTGGCTACACCTTC
CDR3 protein: CASGTASSGGYTF

V gene: TRBV7-9
D gene: -
clone size: -
J gene: TRBJ1-2
CDR3 DNA: TGTGCCAGCAGCTCCACCGTTATAGGGGGTAACTATGGCTACACCTTC
CDR3 protein: CASSSTVIGGNYGYTF

V gene: TRBV18
D gene: -
clone size: -
J gene: TRBJ1-2
CDR3 DNA: TGTGCCAGCTCACCACCCCGGCAGCTAGTTCATGGCTACACCTTC
CDR3 protein: CASSPPRQLVHGYTF

V gene: TRBV18
D gene: -
clone size: once
J gene: TRBJ1-1
CDR3 DNA: TGTGCCAGCTCACCGTTGGACAGTCTCTGGAACACTGAAGCTTTCTTT
CDR3 protein: CASSPLDSLWNTEAFF

V gene: TRBV11-2
D gene: TRBD2
clone size: -
J gene: TRBJ2-7
CDR3 DNA: TGTGCCAGCAGCTTAGGGACTAGTTACGAGCAGTACTTC
CDR3 protein: CASSLGTSYEQYF

V gene: TRBV29-1
D gene: -
clone size: -
J gene: TRBJ2-3
CDR3 DNA: TGCAGCGACGGACTAACAGATACGCAGTATTTT
CDR3 protein: CSDGLTDTQYF

V gene: TRBV19
D gene: -
clone size: -
J gene: TRBJ2-5
CDR3 DNA: TGTGCCAGTAGTAGAAGCGGAGGGTACCAAGAGACCCAGTACTTC
CDR3 protein: CASSRSGGYQETQYF

V gene: TRBV11-2
D gene: TRBD2
clone size: -
J gene: TRBJ2-5
CDR3 DNA: TGTGCCAGCAGCTTAGGGACGGCGGGAGCGGGTGAGACCCAGTACTTC
CDR3 protein: CASSLGTAGAGETQYF

V gene: TRBV5-1
D gene: -
clone size: -
J gene: TRBJ1-4
CDR3 DNA: TGCGCCAGCAGCTTGAGGTCAGGGGAAGATGAAAAACTGTTTTTT
CDR3 protein: CASSLRSGEDEKLFF

V gene: TRBV28
D gene: TRBD2
clone size: -
J gene: TRBJ2-7
CDR3 DNA: TGTGCCAGCAGATCTCCAGCGGGAAGTGGCTACGAGCAGTACTTC
CDR3 protein: CASRSPAGSGYEQYF

V gene: TRBV7-8
D gene: TRBD1
clone size: -
J gene: TRBJ1-5
CDR3 DNA: TGTGCCAGCAGCCAAGGGGTACAGGGGGGTCAGCCCCAGCATTTT
CDR3 protein: CASSQGVQGGQPQHF

V gene: TRBV6-5
D gene: -
clone size: -
J gene: TRBJ2-7
CDR3 DNA: TGTGCCACCCTGGCGGACTTACCCTACGAGCAGTACTTC
CDR3 protein: CATLADLPYEQYF

V gene: TRBV3-1/TRBV3-2
D gene: TRBD2
clone size: -
J gene: TRBJ2-1
CDR3 DNA: TGTGCCAGCAGCCTAACTAGCGGGAGGGGGGATGAGCAGTTCTTC
CDR3 protein: CASSLTSGRGDEQFF

V gene: TRBV16
D gene: -
clone size: -
J gene: TRBJ2-5
CDR3 DNA: TGTGCCAGCAGCTTGACAGTGGTAGAGACCCAGTACTTC
CDR3 protein: CASSLTVVETQYF

V gene: TRBV7-9
D gene: -
clone size: -
J gene: TRBJ2-7
CDR3 DNA: TGTGCCAGCAGCTTAGTTGGCGGCTACGAGCAGTACTTC
CDR3 protein: CASSLVGGYEQYF

V gene: TRBV10-2
D gene: -
clone size: -
J gene: TRBJ2-7
CDR3 DNA: TGCGCCAGCAGTGAGTTGGGGGCCGGCTACGAGCAGTACTTC
CDR3 protein: CASSELGAGYEQYF

V gene: TRBV6-5
D gene: TRBD1
clone size: -
J gene: TRBJ2-7
CDR3 DNA: TGTGCCAGCAGCCAGGACAGGGGTGGCTACGAGCAGTACTTC
CDR3 protein: CASSQDRGGYEQYF

V gene: TRBV5-1
D gene: TRBD1
clone size: -
J gene: TRBJ1-1
CDR3 DNA: TGCGCCAGCAGCCCAACAATACCAGGGGGCGGCACTGAAGCTTTCTTT
CDR3 protein: CASSPTIPGGGTEAFF

V gene: TRBV6-5
D gene: -
clone size: -
J gene: TRBJ2-5
CDR3 DNA: TGTGCCAGCACTTATCGGGACACCTTTGACCAAGAGACCCAGTACTTC
CDR3 protein: CASTYRDTFDQETQYF